This TCR beta chain came from a study of T cell responses to AZD1222 COVID-19 vaccine (dated by TCRdb to the early 2020s). Context from the whole study: TCR sequencing was performed for about 250 trial participants, of whom about 200 were given two doses of AZD1222 and 26 were given two doses of MenACWY control vaccine. Trial participants were enrolled by age into subgroups of 18-55, 56-69 and 70-plus years, and around 150, 28 and 57 TCR-sequenced participants, respectively, were included in these subgroups.

V ends up 4 bases short and J 6 bases short, with an unmatched junction base count of 8. The CDR3 numbers 15 residues from cysteine through phenylalanine. This entry keeps only the CDR3 DNA: 45 bases, framed from base 1. CDR1 and CDR2, looked up from the germline V gene, are SGHRS and YFSETQ. Points the paper makes about the study in general: The whole spike protein was spanned by vaccine-associated CD4 TCRs, and dominant responses were seen in regions 160-218 and 743-854. No day 14 peak-response samples were available, so repertoires were characterized only after the peak T cell response. Spike-specific TCR breadth and depth rose significantly after two AZD1222 doses compared with day 0 and with MenACWY recipients. In the small 56-69-year group, the increase in depth fell short of significance, most likely because of low power. Nearly half of unique spike-specific TCRs reportedly recognized epitopes outside regions mutated in the B.1.351 and B.1.1.7 variants. Conclusions about previously exposed vaccinees are limited, since just 6 or 7 AZD1222 recipients were seropositive for SARS-CoV-2 at baseline. Participants were mostly white British and included more females than males, and it was suggested by the authors that clonal diversity may have been underestimated.

The CDR3 regions of human TCRbeta chains were subjected to immunosequencing. Per the source publication's procedure: Repertoire TCRs were matched against a reference library of SARS-CoV-2-specific TCRs generated with the MIRA antigen-specificity platform. Breadth meant the fraction of unique TCRs that were SARS-CoV-2-associated, whereas depth meant the fraction of total T cells that were SARS-CoV-2-associated. Using the MIRA data, each spike-specific TCR was assigned both to the spike region to which the TCR was reactive and to a CD4 or CD8 class. Log10-transformed breadth and depth values were compared by one-way ANOVA with Sidak's multiple comparisons tests. What TCRdb holds here is the immuneACCESS table cut down to in-frame rearrangements. Part of the clones is not present; checked against another copy, under half of the missing clones reflect an unresolved V gene, and the others are unexplained. D and trimming come from the DNA, and the V and J calls and clone size come from that table. This sample is represented by 90,000 to 100,000 clones; 84% of them were singletons. In total, the top ten clones hold 14% of the sample.

This clone occurred once. Its antigen specificity is not known. No base qualities exist here, and no much larger clone lies one base off it. The time point label on this specimen signifies: about 28 days (+/-7) after the second vaccine dose. AZD1222 recipients given second doses at about 4 weeks or at about 12 weeks were pooled, since spike-specific TCR depth and breadth were not found to differ between the two schedules. Samples from vaccinated people were obtained from the UK trials COV001 and COV002, which included a single-blind randomized controlled phase 2/3 trial of AZD1222 (ChAdOx1 nCoV-19) in healthy adults. For TCRbeta chain sequencing, PBMC samples from trial participants were taken at day 0 and at day 28 after the second dose.

The receptor's source is an adult who received the AZD1222 COVID-19 vaccine. This chain is built from TRBV5-1 and TRBJ2-2, and TRBD2 matches 8 of the central bases. The source was peripheral blood, collected 28 days after the second AZD1222 dose. In nucleotide form, the sequence is TGCGCCAGCAGCATAGACCTGGGACTAGCCGGGGAGCTGTTTTTT. Translation gives CASSIDLGLAGELFF.